This T cell receptor beta chain was sequenced for a study of T cell changes during pregnancy in multiple sclerosis. Generated by immunoSEQ multiplex PCR, the TCRdb table keeps only in-frame clones and is missing some. The sample gives roughly 61,000 clones, 93% of which show up once; about 1.8% is in the top ten. Germline V gives CDR1 SGHNT, CDR2 YYREEE (reference sequence). This CDR3 has 15 residues. V lost 4 bases and J lost 10, with 18 bases in between. The sequencing here drew on peripheral blood, taken after pregnancy. J is TRBJ1-6 and V is TRBV5-4; perhaps TRBD1 as D (6 bases). The source is a female donor with multiple sclerosis, enrolled in a pregnancy study. The CDR3 bases are TGTGCCAGCAGCGAATGGGACACCGCCGGATCACCCCTCCACTTT. Translation gives CASSEWDTAGSPLHF.